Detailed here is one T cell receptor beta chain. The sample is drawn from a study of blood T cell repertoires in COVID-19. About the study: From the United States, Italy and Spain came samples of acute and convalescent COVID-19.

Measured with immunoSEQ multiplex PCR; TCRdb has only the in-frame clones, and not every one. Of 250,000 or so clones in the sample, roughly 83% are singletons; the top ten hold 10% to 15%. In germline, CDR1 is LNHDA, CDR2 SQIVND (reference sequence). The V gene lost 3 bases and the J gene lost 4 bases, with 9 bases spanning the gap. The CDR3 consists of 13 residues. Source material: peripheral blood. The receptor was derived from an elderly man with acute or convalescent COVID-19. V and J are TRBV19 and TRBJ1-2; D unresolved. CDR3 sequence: CASSIANFYGYTF. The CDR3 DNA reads TGTGCCAGTAGTATCGCAAACTTCTATGGCTACACCTTC. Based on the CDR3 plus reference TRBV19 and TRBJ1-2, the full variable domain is DGGITQSPKYLFRKEGQNVTLSCEQNLNHDAMYWYRQDPGQGLRLIYYSQIVNDFQKGDIAEGYSVSREKKESFPLTVTSAQKNPTAFYLCASSIANFYGYTFGSGTRLTVV.